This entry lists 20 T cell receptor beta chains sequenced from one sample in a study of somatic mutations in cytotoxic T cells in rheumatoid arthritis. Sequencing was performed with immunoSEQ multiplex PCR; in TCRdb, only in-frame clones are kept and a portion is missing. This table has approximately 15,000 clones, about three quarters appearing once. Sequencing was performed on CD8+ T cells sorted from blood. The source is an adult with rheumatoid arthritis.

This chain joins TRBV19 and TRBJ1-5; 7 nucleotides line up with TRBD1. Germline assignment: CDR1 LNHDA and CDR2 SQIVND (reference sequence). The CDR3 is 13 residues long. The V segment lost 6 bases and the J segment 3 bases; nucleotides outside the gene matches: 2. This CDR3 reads CASSDRDNQPQHF. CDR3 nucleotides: TGTGCCAGTAGCGACAGGGACAATCAGCCCCAGCATTTT.

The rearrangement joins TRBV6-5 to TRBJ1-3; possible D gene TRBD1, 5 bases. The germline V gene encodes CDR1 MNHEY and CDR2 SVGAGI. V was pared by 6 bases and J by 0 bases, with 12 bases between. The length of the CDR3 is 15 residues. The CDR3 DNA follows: TGTGCCAGCAGGACCCAGGGTAACTCTGGAAACACCATATATTTT. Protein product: CASRTQGNSGNTIYF.

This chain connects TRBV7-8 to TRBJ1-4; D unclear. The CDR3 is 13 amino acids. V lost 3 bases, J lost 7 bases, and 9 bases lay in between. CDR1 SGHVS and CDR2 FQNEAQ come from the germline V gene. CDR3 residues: CASSFGGFEKLFF. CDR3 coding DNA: TGTGCCAGCAGCTTCGGTGGGTTTGAAAAACTGTTTTTT.

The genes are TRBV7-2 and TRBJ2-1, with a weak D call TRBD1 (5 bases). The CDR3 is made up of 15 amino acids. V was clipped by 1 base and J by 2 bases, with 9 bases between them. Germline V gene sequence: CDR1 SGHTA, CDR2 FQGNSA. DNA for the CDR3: TGTGCCAGCAGCTTAGGGGTGGGGCCCTACAATGAGCAGTTCTTC. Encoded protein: CASSLGVGPYNEQFF.

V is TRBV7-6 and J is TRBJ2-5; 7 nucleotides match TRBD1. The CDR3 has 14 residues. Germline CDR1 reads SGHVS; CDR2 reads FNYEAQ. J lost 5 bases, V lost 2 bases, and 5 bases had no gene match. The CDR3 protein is CASSLLGGLETQYF. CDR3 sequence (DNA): TGTGCCAGCAGCTTATTAGGGGGCTTGGAGACCCAGTACTTC.

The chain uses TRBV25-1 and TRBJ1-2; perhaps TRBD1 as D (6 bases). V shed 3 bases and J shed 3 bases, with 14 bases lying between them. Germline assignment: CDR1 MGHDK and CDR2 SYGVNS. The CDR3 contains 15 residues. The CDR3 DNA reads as TGTGCCAGCAGTGATTTCGGACAGACCGACTATGGCTACACCTTC. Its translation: CASSDFGQTDYGYTF.

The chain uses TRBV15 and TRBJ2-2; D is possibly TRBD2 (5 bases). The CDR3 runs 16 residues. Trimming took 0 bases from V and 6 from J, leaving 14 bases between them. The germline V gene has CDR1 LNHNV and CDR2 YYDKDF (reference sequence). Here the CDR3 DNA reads TGTGCCACCAGCAGAGATTTCGGGGTCGGGGCCGGGGAGCTGTTTTTT. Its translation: CATSRDFGVGAGELFF. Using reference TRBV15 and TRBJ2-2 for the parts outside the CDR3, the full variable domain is DAMVIQNPRYQVTQFGKPVTLSCSQTLNHNVMYWYQQKSSQAPKLLFHYYDKDFNNEADTPDNFQSRRPNTSFCFLDIRSPGLGDTAMYLCATSRDFGVGAGELFFGEGSRLTVL.

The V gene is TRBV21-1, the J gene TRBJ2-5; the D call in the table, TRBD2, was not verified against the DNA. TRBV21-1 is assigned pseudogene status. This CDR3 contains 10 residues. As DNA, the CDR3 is TGTGCCAGCATCGGGGAGACCCAGTACTTC. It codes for CASIGETQYF.

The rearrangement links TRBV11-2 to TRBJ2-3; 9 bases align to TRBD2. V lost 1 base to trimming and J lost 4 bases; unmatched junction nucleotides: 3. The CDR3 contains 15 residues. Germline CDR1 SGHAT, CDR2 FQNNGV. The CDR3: CASSLVGTSPDTQYF. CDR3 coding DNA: TGTGCCAGCAGCTTAGTCGGGACTAGCCCAGATACGCAGTATTTT.

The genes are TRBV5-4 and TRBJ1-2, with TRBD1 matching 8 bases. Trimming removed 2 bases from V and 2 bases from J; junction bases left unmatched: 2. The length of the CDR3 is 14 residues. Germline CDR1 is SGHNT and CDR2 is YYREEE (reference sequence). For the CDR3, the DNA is TGTGCCAGCAGCTTAGCAGGGGGCAACTATGGCTACACCTTC. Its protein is CASSLAGGNYGYTF.

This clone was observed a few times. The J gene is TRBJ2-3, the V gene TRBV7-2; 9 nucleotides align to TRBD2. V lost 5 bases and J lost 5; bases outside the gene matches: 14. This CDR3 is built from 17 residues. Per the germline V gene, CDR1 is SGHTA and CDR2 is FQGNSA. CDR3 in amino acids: CASSGGGGAIAKDTQYF. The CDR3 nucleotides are TGTGCCAGCAGCGGGGGCGGGGGGGCGATCGCCAAAGATACGCAGTATTTT.

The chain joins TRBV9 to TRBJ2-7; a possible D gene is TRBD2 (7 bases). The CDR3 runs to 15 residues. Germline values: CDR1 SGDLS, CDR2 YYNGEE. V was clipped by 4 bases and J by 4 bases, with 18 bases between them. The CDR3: CASSPDGGGGYEQYF. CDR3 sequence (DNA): TGTGCCAGCAGCCCCGATGGGGGGGGCGGGTACGAGCAGTACTTC. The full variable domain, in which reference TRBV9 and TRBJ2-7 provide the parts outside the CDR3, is DSGVTQTPKHLITATGQRVTLRCSPRSGDLSVYWYQQSLDQGLQFLIQYYNGEERAKGNILERFSAQQFPDLHSELNLSSLELGDSALYFCASSPDGGGGYEQYFGPGTRLTVT.

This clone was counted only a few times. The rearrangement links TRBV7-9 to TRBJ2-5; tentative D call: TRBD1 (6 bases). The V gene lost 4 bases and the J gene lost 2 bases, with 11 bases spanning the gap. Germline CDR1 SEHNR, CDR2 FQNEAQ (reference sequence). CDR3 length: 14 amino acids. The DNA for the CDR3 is TGTGCCAGCAGCTCACTACAGGGTCAAGAGACCCAGTACTTC. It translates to CASSSLQGQETQYF.

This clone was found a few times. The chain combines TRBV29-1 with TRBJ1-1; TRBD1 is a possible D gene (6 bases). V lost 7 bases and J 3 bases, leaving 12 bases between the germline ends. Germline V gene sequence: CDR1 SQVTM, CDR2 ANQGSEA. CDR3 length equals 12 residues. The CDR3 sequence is CSGQDTDTEAFF. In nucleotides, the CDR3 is TGCAGCGGACAGGATACGGACACTGAAGCTTTCTTT.

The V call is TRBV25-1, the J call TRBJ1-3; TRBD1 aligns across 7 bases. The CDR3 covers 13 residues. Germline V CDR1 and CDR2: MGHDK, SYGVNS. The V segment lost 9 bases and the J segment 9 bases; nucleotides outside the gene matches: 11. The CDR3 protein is CASQKGAGGTIYF. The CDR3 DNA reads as TGTGCCAGTCAAAAAGGGGCAGGGGGCACCATATATTTT.

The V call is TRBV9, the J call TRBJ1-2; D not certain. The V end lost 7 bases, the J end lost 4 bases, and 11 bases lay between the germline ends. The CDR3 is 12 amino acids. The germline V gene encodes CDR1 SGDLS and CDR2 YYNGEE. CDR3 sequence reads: CASSREFYGYTF. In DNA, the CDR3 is TGTGCCAGCTCAAGGGAATTCTATGGCTACACCTTC.

CDR3 in amino acids: CASSLQVPYGYTF. CDR3 in DNA: TGTGCCAGCAGCTTGCAGGTTCCCTATGGCTACACCTTC. The V call is TRBV5-6, the J call TRBJ1-2; D is unclear. Germline values: CDR1 SGHDT, CDR2 YYEEEE. The V gene lost 1 base and the J gene lost 4 bases, with 8 bases spanning the gap. This CDR3 is 13 amino acids long.

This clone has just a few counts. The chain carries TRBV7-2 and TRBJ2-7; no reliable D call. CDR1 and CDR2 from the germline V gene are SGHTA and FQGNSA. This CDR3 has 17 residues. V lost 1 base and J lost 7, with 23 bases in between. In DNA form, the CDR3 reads TGTGCCAGCAGCTTAGGCCTCGGGTTTGACGGTTGGCAGGAGCAGTACTTC. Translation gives CASSLGLGFDGWQEQYF.

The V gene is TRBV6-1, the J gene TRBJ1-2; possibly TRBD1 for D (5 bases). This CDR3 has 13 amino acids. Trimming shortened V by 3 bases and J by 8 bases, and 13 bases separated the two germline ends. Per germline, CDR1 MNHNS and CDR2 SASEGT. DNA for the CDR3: TGTGCCAGCAGTGAGAATCAGGGTTCGGGCTACACCTTC. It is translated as CASSENQGSGYTF.

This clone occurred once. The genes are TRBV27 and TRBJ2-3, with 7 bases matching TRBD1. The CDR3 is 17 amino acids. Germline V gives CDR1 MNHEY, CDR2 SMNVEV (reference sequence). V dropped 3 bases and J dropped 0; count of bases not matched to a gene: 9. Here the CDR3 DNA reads TGTGCCAGCAGTTTCTTAGGGGGCGCTGGGAGCACAGATACGCAGTATTTT. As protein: CASSFLGGAGSTDTQYF.